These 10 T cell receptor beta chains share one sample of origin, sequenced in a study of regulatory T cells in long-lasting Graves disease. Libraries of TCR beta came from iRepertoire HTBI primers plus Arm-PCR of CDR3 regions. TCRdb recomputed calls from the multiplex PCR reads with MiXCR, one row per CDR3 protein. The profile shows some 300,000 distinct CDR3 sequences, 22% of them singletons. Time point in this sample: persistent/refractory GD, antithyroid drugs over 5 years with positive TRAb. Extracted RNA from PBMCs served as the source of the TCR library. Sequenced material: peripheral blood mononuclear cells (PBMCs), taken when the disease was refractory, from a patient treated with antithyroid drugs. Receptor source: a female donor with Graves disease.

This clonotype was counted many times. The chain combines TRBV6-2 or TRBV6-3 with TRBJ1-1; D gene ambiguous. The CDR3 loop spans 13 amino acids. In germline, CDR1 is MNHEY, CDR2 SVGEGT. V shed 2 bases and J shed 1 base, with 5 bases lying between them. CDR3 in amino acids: CASSYGQNTEAFF. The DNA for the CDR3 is TGTGCCAGCAGTTACGGGCAGAACACTGAAGCTTTCTTT.

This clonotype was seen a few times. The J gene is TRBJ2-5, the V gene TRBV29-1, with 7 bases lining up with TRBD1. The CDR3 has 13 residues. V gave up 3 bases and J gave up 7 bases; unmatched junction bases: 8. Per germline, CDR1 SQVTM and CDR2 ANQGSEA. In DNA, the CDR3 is TGCAGCGTTGACAGGGGGATATTAGCGACCCAGTACTTC. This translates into CSVDRGILATQYF. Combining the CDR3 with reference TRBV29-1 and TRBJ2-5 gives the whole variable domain SAVISQKPSRDICQRGTSLTIQCQVDSQVTMMFWYRQQPGQSLTLIATANQGSEATYESGFVIDKFPISRPNLTFSTLTVSNMSPEDSSIYLCSVDRGILATQYFGPGTRLLVL.

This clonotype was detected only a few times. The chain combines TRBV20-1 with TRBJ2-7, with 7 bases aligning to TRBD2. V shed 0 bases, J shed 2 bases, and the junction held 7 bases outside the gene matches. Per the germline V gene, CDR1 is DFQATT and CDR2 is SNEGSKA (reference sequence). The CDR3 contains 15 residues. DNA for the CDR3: TGCAGTGCTAGAGATCTTGGGGGGGGAACCTACGAGCAGTACTTC. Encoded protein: CSARDLGGGTYEQYF.

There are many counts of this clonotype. CDR3 sequence (DNA): TGTGCCAGCAGCGTCCGACTAGAACTCCAAGAGACCCAGTACTTC. Translated: CASSVRLELQETQYF. The rearrangement joins TRBV7-2 to TRBJ2-5, with D tentatively TRBD2 (6 bases). The V and J ends lost 5 bases and 1 base respectively, with 14 bases between them. Germline CDR1 is SGHTA and CDR2 is FQGNSA. The CDR3 runs to 15 residues.

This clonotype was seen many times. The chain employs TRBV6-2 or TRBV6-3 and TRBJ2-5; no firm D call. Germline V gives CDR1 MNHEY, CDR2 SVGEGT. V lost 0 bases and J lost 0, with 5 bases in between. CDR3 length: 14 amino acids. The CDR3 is CASSYSQYQETQYF. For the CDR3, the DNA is TGTGCCAGCAGTTACTCGCAGTACCAAGAGACCCAGTACTTC.

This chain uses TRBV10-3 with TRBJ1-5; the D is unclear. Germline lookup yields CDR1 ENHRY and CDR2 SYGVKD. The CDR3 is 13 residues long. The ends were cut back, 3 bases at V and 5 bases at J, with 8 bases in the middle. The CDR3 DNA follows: TGTGCCATCAGTGATGGCAACTATCAGCCCCAGCATTTT. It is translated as CAISDGNYQPQHF.

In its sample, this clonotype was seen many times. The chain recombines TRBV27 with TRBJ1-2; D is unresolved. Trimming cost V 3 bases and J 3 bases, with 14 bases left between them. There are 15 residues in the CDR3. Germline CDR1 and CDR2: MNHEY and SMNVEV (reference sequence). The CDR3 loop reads CASSFSTEQHYGYTF. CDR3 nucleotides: TGTGCCAGCAGTTTTTCGACGGAGCAACACTATGGCTACACCTTC.

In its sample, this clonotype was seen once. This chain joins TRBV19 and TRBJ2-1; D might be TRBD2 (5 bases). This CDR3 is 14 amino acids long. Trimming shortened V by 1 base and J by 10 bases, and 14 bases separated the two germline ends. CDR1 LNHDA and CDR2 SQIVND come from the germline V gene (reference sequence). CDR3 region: CASSIVNSGGEQFF. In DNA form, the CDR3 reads TGTGCCAGTAGTATAGTTAACAGCGGAGGCGAGCAGTTCTTC.

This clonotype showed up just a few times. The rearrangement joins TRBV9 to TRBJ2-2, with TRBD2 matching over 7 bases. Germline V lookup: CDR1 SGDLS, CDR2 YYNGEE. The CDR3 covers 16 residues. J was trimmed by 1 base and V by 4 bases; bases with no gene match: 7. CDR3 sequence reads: CASSPSSGGNTGELFF. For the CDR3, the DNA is TGTGCCAGCAGCCCTTCTTCGGGAGGGAACACCGGGGAGCTGTTTTTT. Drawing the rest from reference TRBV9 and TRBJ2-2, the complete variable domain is DSGVTQTPKHLITATGQRVTLRCSPRSGDLSVYWYQQSLDQGLQFLIQYYNGEERAKGNILERFSAQQFPDLHSELNLSSLELGDSALYFCASSPSSGGNTGELFFGEGSRLTVL.

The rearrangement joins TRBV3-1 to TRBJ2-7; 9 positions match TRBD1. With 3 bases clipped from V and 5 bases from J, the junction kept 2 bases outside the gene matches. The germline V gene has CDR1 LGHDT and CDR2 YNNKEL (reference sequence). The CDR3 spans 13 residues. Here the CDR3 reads CASSQDRGNEQYF. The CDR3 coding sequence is TGTGCCAGCAGCCAGGACAGGGGAAACGAGCAGTACTTC.